Sequencing of this TCR beta chain was carried out in a study of naive and memory T cell subsets. Findings and caveats of the study: Gini index rose across naive, CM, EM and EMRA in CD4 and CD8.

With regard to this clonotype: The antigen remains unidentified.

The beta constant-region primer was an equimolar mix of two oligonucleotides covering TRBC1 and TRBC2. The cDNA 3' end received a ligated single-stranded oligonucleotide carrying the SP2 primer and a 12-nucleotide UMI. TCRdb processed the UMI-ligation and nested PCR reads anew with MiXCR; each CDR3 protein has one entry. The sample lists 89,000 or so distinct CDR3 sequences, around 13% occurring once. The CDR3 covers 16 residues. The germline V gene has CDR1 KGHDR and CDR2 SFDVKD. V dropped 3 bases and J dropped 3; count of bases not matched to a gene: 3. Material: central memory CD4+ T cells from blood. The receptor comes from a human donor in good health. The gene calls are TRBV24-1 and TRBJ2-3, with TRBD2 matching over 12 bases. CDR3 DNA: TGTGCCACCAGTGATCCGACTAGCGGGAGAACAGATACGCAGTATTTT. Protein sequence: CATSDPTSGRTDTQYF.